This T cell receptor (beta chain) was obtained from a study of blood T cell repertoires in COVID-19. As for the study in general: T cells, B-cell-depleted T cells, or PBMCs provided the cDNA or gDNA that served as material.

V lost 0 bases and J lost 4; bases outside the gene matches: 0. Germline V gene sequence: CDR1 LGHDT, CDR2 YNNKEL (reference sequence). The CDR3 contains 14 residues. Patients at the Seattle site were enrolled during active infection and followed longitudinally. Authors' data handling: Estimation of nucleated cell counts relied on the amplification of reference gene primers. The data were produced by immunoSEQ multiplex PCR, yet TCRdb's version contains in-frame clones alone and is incomplete. D and trimming come from the DNA, and the V and J calls and clone size come from that table. The sample has roughly 320,000 clones, 90% seen once.

This TCR derives from a woman between 45 and 65 years old with COVID-19, enrolled during active disease. The sample taken for sequencing was peripheral blood. The V and J genes are TRBV3-1 (or the pseudogene TRBV3-2) and TRBJ2-7, with 10 positions matching TRBD2. This CDR3 reads CASSQELAGYEQYF. Written as DNA, the CDR3 is TGTGCCAGCAGCCAAGAACTAGCGGGATACGAGCAGTACTTC.